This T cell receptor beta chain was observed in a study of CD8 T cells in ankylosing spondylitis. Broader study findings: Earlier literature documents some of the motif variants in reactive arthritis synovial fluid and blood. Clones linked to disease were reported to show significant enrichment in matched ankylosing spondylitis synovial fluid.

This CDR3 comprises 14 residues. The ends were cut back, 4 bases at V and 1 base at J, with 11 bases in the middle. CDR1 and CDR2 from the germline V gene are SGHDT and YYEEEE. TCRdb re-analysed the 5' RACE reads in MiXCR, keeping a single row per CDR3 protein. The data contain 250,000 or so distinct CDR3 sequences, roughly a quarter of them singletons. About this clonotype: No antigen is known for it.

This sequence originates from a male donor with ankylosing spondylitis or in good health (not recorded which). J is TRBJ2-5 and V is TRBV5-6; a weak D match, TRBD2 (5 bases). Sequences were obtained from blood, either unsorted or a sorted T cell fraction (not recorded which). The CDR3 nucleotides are TGTGCCAGCAGCCCGCAGACTATCCAAGAGACCCAGTACTTC. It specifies CASSPQTIQETQYF.